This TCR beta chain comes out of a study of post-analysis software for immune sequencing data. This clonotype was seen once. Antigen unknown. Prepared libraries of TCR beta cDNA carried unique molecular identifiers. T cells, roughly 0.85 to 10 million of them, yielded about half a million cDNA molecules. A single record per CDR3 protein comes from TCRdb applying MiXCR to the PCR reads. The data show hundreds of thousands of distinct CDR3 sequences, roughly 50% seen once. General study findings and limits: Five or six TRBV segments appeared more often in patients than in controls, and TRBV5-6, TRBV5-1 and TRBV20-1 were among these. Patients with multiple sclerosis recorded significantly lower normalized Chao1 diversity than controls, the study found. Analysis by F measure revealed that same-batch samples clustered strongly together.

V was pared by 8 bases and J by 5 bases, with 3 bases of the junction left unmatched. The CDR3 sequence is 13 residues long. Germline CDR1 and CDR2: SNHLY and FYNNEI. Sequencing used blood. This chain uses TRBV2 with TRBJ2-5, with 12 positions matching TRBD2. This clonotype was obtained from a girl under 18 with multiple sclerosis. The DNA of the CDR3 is TGTGCCAGCCTAGCGGGAGGGCTGGAGACCCAGTACTTC. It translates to CASLAGGLETQYF.